Sequencing of this T cell receptor (beta chain) was carried out in a study of identical twins (dated by TCRdb to 2016 to 2017). Looking at the study overall: The study deep-sequenced TCR alpha and beta repertoires from monozygotic twins, unrelated adults of various ages and cord blood to test whether fetal clonotypes persist. To rule out contamination, the twin experiments were replicated at different times with different library preparation protocols. Study-wide conclusions, independent of this receptor: Recombination models systematically underestimated out-of-frame TCR alpha sharing in monozygotic twins but agreed with sharing between unrelated individuals. Compared with coincidental sharing between unrelated individuals, an excess of low generation-probability sequences was observed among out-of-frame TCR alpha sequences shared between twins. The excess sharing between twins in beta out-of-frame sequences was weaker because fewer shared sequences reduced the signal-to-noise ratio. Zero-insertion analyses could be partly confounded by invariant T cells such as MAIT and iNKT, though diverse VJ usage argued against such confounding for most clonotypes. Because the same donors could not be followed over many years, conclusions were based on cross-sectional statistical analysis. Fewer insertions were carried by abundant cord blood beta clonotypes, a similar but weaker trend appeared in young adult naive repertoires, and no such trend appeared in memory repertoires.

Library method: 5' RACE. The sequencing machine was an Illumina HiSeq 2000. A universal primer binding site was added through template switching, and the final cDNA carried a unique molecular identifier so that TCR cDNA molecules could be counted accurately. Specific primers in the conserved constant-segment region were used to synthesize first-strand cDNA for the TCR alpha and beta chains. To control for contamination, each cDNA library was double barcoded with a SMART-Mk sample barcode plus Illumina barcodes. TruSeq adapter sequences along with Illumina sample barcodes were introduced in two successive PCR steps. Sequencing of the TCR alpha and beta cDNA libraries was done on the Illumina HiSeq platform using custom primers. On the study's bioinformatics: Raw reads were processed with MiGEC to extract unique molecular identifiers, and MiXCR was used to determine CDR3 positions. Recombination models were inferred per individual with the repgenHMM and IGoR tools using an EM algorithm. The tcR package in R was used for shared clonotype analysis, with sharing normalized by the product of cloneset sizes. To study raw recombination free of thymic and clonal selection effects, out-of-frame nonproductive sequences were analyzed. In-frame beta chains were kept once TCRdb had trimmed the public reads at Q25 with fastp and called clones with MiXCR. A single entry per CDR3 protein holds the most common genes and DNA from its merged rows. TCRdb's processing, not the authors' own work, is the source of the V and J calls. Present in this sample are about 200,000 distinct CDR3 sequences, about 10% of which were seen just once. The ten top clones hold less than 12% of the sample.

This clonotype was detected ten times or more. This receptor's antigen is unknown. Per-base qualities were not stored, and no clone one base away is much larger. For CDR1 and CDR2, the germline V gene lists MDHEN and SYDVKM. The CDR3, cysteine through phenylalanine, is 10 amino acids long. Only CDR3 DNA remains: 30 bases, in frame from the first base. V is clipped by 5 bases and J by 15 bases, and the sequence between their germline boundaries is 11 bases long. Every donor was a healthy Caucasian. Miltenyi CD45RO+ enrichment and human naive T-cell isolation kits were used to isolate memory (CD45RO+) and naive T cells from PBMC.

The receptor was derived from a man in his fifties or sixties in good health. The sequenced sample was memory T cells sorted from blood. Taken with the paper, the label for cell subset or site translates to: CD45RO+ enriched T cells. Recombination connected TRBV28 to TRBJ2-1; a weak D assignment points to TRBD1 (6 bases agree). The sequenced DNA is TGTGCCAGCAGTCAGGGGAGCCCGTTCTTC. This translates into CASSQGSPFF. Here the CDR3 is joined to the reference TRBV28 and TRBJ2-1 genes, and the full variable domain is: DVKVTQSSRYLVKRTGEKVFLECVQDMDHENMFWYRQDPGLGLRLIYFSYDVKMKEKGDIPEGYSVSREKKERFSLILESASTNQTSMYLCASSQGSPFFGPGTRLTVL.